The 5 T cell receptor beta chains presented below share a single source sample, sequenced in a study of T cell responses to AZD1222 COVID-19 vaccine. Sequenced by immunoSEQ multiplex PCR; TCRdb stores in-frame clones only, minus some. The repertoire has under 100,000 clones, 90% of them found once; the top ten carry about 5%. The input for sequencing was peripheral blood, taken on day 0 of AZD1222 vaccination. The receptor source for this set is an adult in good health.

The genes are TRBV11-3 and TRBJ2-2; 11 positions agree with TRBD1. The CDR3 is made up of 14 amino acids. The V gene's germline CDR1 is SGHNT and CDR2 YENEEA. The V segment lost 5 bases and the J segment 7 bases; nucleotides outside the gene matches: 3. CDR3 in amino acids: CASSRDRGDGELFF. CDR3 nucleotide sequence: TGTGCCAGCAGCCGGGACAGGGGGGACGGGGAGCTGTTTTTT.

J is TRBJ2-3 and V is TRBV5-1; 8 nucleotides match TRBD2. The CDR3 covers 15 residues. V trimming: 4 bases; J trimming: 6 bases; junction bases outside the gene matches: 10. CDR1 and CDR2 (germline): SGHRS, YFSETQ. CDR3 DNA sequence: TGCGCCAGCAGCCCCGGGAGGGAGGGGTCGGATACGCAGTATTTT. This codes for CASSPGREGSDTQYF.

The chain employs TRBV6-7 and TRBJ2-7; tentative D call: TRBD1 (7 bases). TRBV6-7 is an open reading frame whose function is uncertain. The CDR3 extends over 19 amino acids. Trimming pared 1 base from V and 4 bases from J, leaving 26 bases between. The CDR3 is CASSYYRGTVVRCLYEQYF. CDR3 nucleotides: TGTGCCAGCAGTTACTATCGCGGGACAGTTGTGCGTTGCCTATACGAGCAGTACTTC.

The chain uses TRBV4-1 and TRBJ1-1; TRBD1 might be the D (6 bases). The germline V gene has CDR1 MGHRA and CDR2 YSYEKL. Trimming pared 1 base from V and 0 bases from J, leaving 18 bases between. The CDR3 has 18 amino acids. Here the CDR3 reads CASSQVGGQGRMNTEAFF. DNA of the CDR3: TGCGCCAGCAGCCAAGTTGGGGGGCAGGGTAGAATGAACACTGAAGCTTTCTTT.

The rearrangement uses TRBV7-9 and TRBJ2-3; TRBD1 is a possible D gene (5 bases). V lost 2 bases and J lost 3, with 12 bases in between. In germline, CDR1 is SEHNR, CDR2 FQNEAQ (reference sequence). The CDR3 is made up of 15 amino acids. The CDR3 region has the DNA TGTGCCAGCAGCTTACAGGGCTCGAAGACAGATACGCAGTATTTT. As protein: CASSLQGSKTDTQYF.